The 7 T cell receptor beta chains listed next were all sequenced from one sample in a study of CD8 T cells in Susac syndrome (dated by TCRdb to about 2019). Library preparation used the immunoSEQ multiplex PCR assay. RNA was extracted using the RNeasy kit, and about 0.5 to 1 microgram was reverse transcribed with random hexamers. Clones were called with MiXCR by TCRdb after fastp trimmed the public reads at Q25, and only in-frame beta chains were retained. Each entry is one CDR3 protein sequence, shown with its most common DNA and genes. In this sample the table shows fewer than 200,000 distinct CDR3 sequences, around nine tenths of which occur a single time. Approximately 0.086% of the sample is taken by the ten largest. The sample taken for sequencing was CD4+ T cells from PBMCs. These TCRs come from a human donor with Susac syndrome.

The chain combines TRBV19 with TRBJ2-1, with a weak D call TRBD1 (5 bases). The V end lost 6 bases, the J end lost 4 bases, and 19 bases lay between the germline ends. Germline CDR1 reads LNHDA; CDR2 reads SQIVND (reference sequence). This CDR3 comprises 16 residues. The CDR3 bases are TGTGCCAGTAGCCGCTCTGACGTAGCAGGGTACAATGAGCAGTTCTTC. Its protein product is CASSRSDVAGYNEQFF.

This chain links TRBV3-1 with TRBJ2-5, with no clear D. In germline, CDR1 is LGHDT, CDR2 YNNKEL (reference sequence). The V gene lost 1 base and the J gene lost 0 bases, with 6 bases spanning the gap. This CDR3 has 14 residues. In nucleotides, the CDR3 is TGTGCCAGCAGCCAAGTAGAGTACCAAGAGACCCAGTACTTC. Its protein is CASSQVEYQETQYF.

This chain links TRBV5-6 with TRBJ2-4; D not resolved. The CDR3 is 14 amino acids. CDR1 SGHDT and CDR2 YYEEEE come from the germline V gene. V was clipped by 1 base and J by 0 bases, with 5 bases between them. CDR3 nucleotides: TGTGCCAGCAGCTTGTTGGGAGCCAAAAACATTCAGTACTTC. Its protein is CASSLLGAKNIQYF.

The chain recombines TRBV12-3 or TRBV12-4 with TRBJ2-5; D is ambiguous. V shed 5 bases and J shed 4 bases, with 11 bases lying between them. The length of the CDR3 is 13 residues. The CDR3 DNA follows: TGTGCCAGCAGTGCTCGGAACGGAGAGACCCAGTACTTC. Amino acids: CASSARNGETQYF.

This chain links TRBV20-1 with TRBJ1-1; no clear D. The CDR3 runs 14 residues. V was clipped by 4 bases and J by 1 base, with 13 bases between them. The germline CDR1 and CDR2 sequences are DFQATT and SNEGSKA (reference sequence). The chain's CDR3 is CSATKRQPNTEAFF. CDR3 bases: TGCAGTGCTACCAAAAGGCAGCCGAACACTGAAGCTTTCTTT.

The chain combines TRBV5-1 with TRBJ1-2; TRBD1 might be the D (5 bases). CDR1 and CDR2 (germline): SGHRS, YFSETQ. There are 14 residues in the CDR3. Trimming left V 0 bases short and J 6 bases short, with 12 bases between. The CDR3 spells CASSLGSSRDGYTF. The CDR3 coding sequence is TGCGCCAGCAGCTTGGGATCTTCCAGGGATGGCTACACCTTC.

V gene TRBV2 combines with J gene TRBJ2-5, with D possibly being TRBD1 (5 bases). Deletions cut 7 bases from V and 2 bases from J, with 14 bases between. CDR1 and CDR2 (germline): SNHLY, FYNNEI. This CDR3 comprises 14 residues. The CDR3 DNA sequence: TGTGCCAGCACTAAGATGGGGCAGCAAGAGACCCAGTACTTC. Encoded protein: CASTKMGQQETQYF.